A selection of T cell receptor beta chains follows, all from one sample in a study of regulatory T cells in long-lasting Graves disease. TCRdb passed the multiplex PCR reads through MiXCR, listing each CDR3 protein once. The table lists some 490,000 distinct CDR3 sequences, around 11% of them singletons. In addition, the sample was reused for a study of T cells in Graves' hyperthyroidism and ophthalmopathy.

This specimen was peripheral blood mononuclear cells (PBMCs), taken at new diagnosis, from a patient treated with antithyroid drugs. The receptors here all came from a woman in her 30s with Graves disease. Each CDR3 is given without its conserved first and last residue.

>13|TRBV3-1|TRBJ2-7
ASSQEPQVSYEQY
>12|TRBV4-1|TRBJ2-5
ASSQDPGQETQY
>12|TRBV28|TRBJ2-5
ASSFIQGRETQY
>13|TRBV4-3|TRBJ1-1
ASSQDLGGSTEAF
>16|TRBV7-2|TRBJ2-7
ASSRGTSGRAISYEQY
>12|TRBV19|TRBJ1-1
ASSGDLLSTEAF
>12|TRBV20-1|TRBJ1-1
SAPLPGGWTEAF
>10|TRBV7-2|TRBJ2-1
ASSLARGVEI
>13|TRBV12-3/TRBV12-4|TRBJ1-5
ASSLEQTSNQPQH
>11|TRBV20-1|TRBJ2-5
SARGNGKETQY
>9|TRBV12-3/TRBV12-4|TRBJ2-7
ASSFFSEQY
>13|TRBV10-2|TRBJ2-7
ASSAPDRGWYEQY
>13|TRBV19|TRBJ1-3
ASSITAFSGNTIY
>12|TRBV9|TRBJ2-4
ASSSAGLLNIQY
>12|TRBV7-3|TRBJ2-2
ASNEVGNTGELF
>14|TRBV4-3|TRBJ2-1
ASSQTIERGHNEQF
>11|TRBV11-2|TRBJ1-2
ASSGTGFYGYT
>12|TRBV30|TRBJ1-3
AWSVLGRGRTIY
>12|TRBV7-9|TRBJ1-3
ASSLRGFADTIY
>14|TRBV7-2|TRBJ1-5
ASSLEFISPYQPQH
>12|TRBV20-1|TRBJ2-4
GASSPSAKNIQY
>13|TRBV24-1|TRBJ2-3
ATSDPLTGTDTQY
>13|TRBV20-1|TRBJ2-5
SARKPGRLRETQY
>15|TRBV25-1|TRBJ2-5
ASSRFPGLAVQETQY
>13|TRBV6-1|TRBJ2-1
ASTWGGRAYNEQF
>12|TRBV29-1|TRBJ2-7
SVTPASKPYEQY
>13|TRBV11-3|TRBJ1-1
ASSLLAGTDTEAF
>12|TRBV10-3|TRBJ2-7
AISGLAGPSEQY
>11|TRBV7-8|TRBJ2-7
ASSHGSGYEQY
>12|TRBV7-2|TRBJ2-1
ASSFGRAYNEQF
>12|TRBV3-1|TRBJ1-4
ASSQMTGDEKLF
>12|TRBV20-1|TRBJ1-5
SARGGQTQKPQH
>16|TRBV12-3/TRBV12-4|TRBJ1-3
ASSRERDSYFSGNTIY
>14|TRBV7-8|TRBJ1-6
ASGLTGAPSDSPLH
>10|TRBV24-1|TRBJ2-1
ATSDLWGKQF
>12|TRBV9|TRBJ1-2
ASSRNPMAAGYT
>15|TRBV4-1|TRBJ2-1
ASSHLGQGVPYNEQF
>9|TRBV28|TRBJ1-2
GTRGWRGYT
>11|TRBV20-1|TRBJ2-5
SARGTVQETQY
>11|TRBV5-1|TRBJ2-7
ASSSDPTRRQY
>13|TRBV2|TRBJ1-5
ASRARTGGGQPQH
>12|TRBV6-1|TRBJ1-1
ASSLTGPEVRAF
>15|TRBV18|TRBJ1-2
ASSPLGESGGKNGYT
>14|TRBV19|TRBJ2-1
ASSEYGTSSYNEQF
>11|TRBV27|TRBJ2-2
TSARSNTGELF
>12|TRBV12-3/TRBV12-4|TRBJ1-1
ASSFIRVNTEAF
>10|TRBV4-2|TRBJ1-2
ASSHGSRGYT
>12|TRBV10-3|TRBJ2-3
ASAGGSASDTQY
>12|TRBV4-1|TRBJ2-5
ASSQAHLDETQY
>14|TRBV18|TRBJ2-1
ASSPPLGVRPNEQF
>12|TRBV12-5|TRBJ2-1
ASGLNRRGDEQF
>16|TRBV9|TRBJ2-3
ASSVAAGTSGRGDTQY
>11|TRBV12-3/TRBV12-4|TRBJ1-2
ASSLEQFYGYT
>11|TRBV5-1|TRBJ2-7
ASSFRDRDEQY
>11|TRBV29-1|TRBJ2-7
SVVPREGYEQY